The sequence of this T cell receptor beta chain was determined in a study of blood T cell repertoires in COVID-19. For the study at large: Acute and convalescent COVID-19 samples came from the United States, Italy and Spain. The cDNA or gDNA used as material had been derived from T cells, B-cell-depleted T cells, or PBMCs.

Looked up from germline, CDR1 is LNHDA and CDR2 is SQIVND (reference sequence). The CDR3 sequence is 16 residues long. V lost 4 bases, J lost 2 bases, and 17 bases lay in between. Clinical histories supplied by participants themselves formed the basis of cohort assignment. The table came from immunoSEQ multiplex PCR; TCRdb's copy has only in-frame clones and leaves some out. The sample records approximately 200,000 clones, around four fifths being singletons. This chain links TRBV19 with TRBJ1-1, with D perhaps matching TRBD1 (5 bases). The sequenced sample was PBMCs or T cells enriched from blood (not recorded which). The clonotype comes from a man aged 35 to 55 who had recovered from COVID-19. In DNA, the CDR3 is TGTGCCAGTAGTACTGCCCTAGGGGTCTTTAACACTGAAGCTTTCTTT. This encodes CASSTALGVFNTEAFF.